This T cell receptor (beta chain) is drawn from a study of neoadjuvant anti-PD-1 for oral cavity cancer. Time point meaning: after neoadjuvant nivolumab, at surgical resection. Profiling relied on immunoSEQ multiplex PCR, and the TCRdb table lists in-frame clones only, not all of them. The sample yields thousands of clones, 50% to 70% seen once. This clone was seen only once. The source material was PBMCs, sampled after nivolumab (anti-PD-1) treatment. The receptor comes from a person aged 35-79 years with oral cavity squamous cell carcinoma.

CDR3 nucleotides: TGCAGCGTACAAGACAGATTCCTCCCAGATACGCAGTATTTT. Translation gives CSVQDRFLPDTQYF. The gene calls are TRBV29-1 and TRBJ2-3; a possible D gene is TRBD1 (5 bases). V lost 6 bases and J lost 4, with 17 bases in between. Germline V CDR1 and CDR2: SQVTM, ANQGSEA. CDR3 length equals 14 residues.